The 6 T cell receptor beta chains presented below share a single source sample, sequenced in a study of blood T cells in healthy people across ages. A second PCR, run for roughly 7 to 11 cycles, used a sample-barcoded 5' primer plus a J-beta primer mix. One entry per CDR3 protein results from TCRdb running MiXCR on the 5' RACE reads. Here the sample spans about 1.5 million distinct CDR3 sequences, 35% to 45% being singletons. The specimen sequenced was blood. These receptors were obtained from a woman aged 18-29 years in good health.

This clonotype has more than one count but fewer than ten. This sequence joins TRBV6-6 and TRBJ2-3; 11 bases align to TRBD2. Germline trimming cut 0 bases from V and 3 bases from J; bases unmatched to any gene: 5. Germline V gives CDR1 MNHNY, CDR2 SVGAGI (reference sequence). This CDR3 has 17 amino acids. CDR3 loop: CASSYSMASGGTDTQYF. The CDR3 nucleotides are TGTGCCAGCAGTTACTCGATGGCTAGCGGGGGGACAGATACGCAGTATTTT.

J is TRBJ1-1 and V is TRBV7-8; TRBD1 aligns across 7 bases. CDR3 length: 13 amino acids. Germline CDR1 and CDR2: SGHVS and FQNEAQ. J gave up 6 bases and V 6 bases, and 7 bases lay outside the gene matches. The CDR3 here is CASRTGISSEAFF. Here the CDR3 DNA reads TGTGCCAGCAGGACAGGGATTTCCTCTGAAGCTTTCTTT.

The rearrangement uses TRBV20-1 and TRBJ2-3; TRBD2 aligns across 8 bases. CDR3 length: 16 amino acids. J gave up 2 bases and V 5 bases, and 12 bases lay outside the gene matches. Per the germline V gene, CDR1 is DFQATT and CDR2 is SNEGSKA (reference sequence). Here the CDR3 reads CSAGGGTGGTTDTQYF. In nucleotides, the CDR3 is TGCAGTGCTGGAGGCGGGACGGGGGGGACCACAGATACGCAGTATTTT.

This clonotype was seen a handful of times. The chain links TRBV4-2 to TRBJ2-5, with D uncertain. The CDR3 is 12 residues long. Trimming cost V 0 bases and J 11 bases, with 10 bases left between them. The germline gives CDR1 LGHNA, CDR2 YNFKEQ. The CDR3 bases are TGTGCCAGCAGCCAAGATCTTGTGGAGCAGTACTTC. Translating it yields CASSQDLVEQYF.

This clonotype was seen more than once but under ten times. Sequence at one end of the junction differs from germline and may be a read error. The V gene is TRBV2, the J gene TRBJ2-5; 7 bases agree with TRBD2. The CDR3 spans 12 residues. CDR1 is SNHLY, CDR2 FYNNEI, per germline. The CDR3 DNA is TGTGCCAGCAGTGAAGGGACTAGGACCAAGTACTTC. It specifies CASSEGTRTKYF.

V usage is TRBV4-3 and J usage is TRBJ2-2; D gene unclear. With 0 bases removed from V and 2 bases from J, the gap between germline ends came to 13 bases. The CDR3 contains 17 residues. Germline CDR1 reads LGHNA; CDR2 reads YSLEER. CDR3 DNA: TGCGCCAGCAGCCAAGAGATCTTCCCTACAAACACCGGGGAGCTGTTTTTT. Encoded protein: CASSQEIFPTNTGELFF.